This TCR beta chain was identified during a study of cytomegalovirus exposure and HLA in healthy donors. The study, taken as a whole, reports: In the roughly 110 validation repertoires, approximately 94% of cluster scores exceeded 0, per a later analysis.

This table comes from immunoSEQ multiplex PCR, and its TCRdb copy is limited to in-frame clones, with some not included. The sample lists 250,000 to 400,000 clones; 70% to 90% were seen once. For this clone: The antigen remains unidentified.

The CDR3 is 15 residues long. With 3 bases clipped from V and 2 bases from J, the junction kept 7 bases outside the gene matches. Germline V gene lookup returns CDR1 SEHNR and CDR2 FQNEAQ (reference sequence). The source material was PBMCs. The receptor was isolated from a man younger than 45 in good health and CMV-seronegative. The rearrangement uses TRBV7-9 and TRBJ2-7; TRBD2 matches 7 bases. The CDR3 region is CASSFGTGGPYEQYF. DNA of the CDR3: TGTGCCAGCAGCTTTGGAACGGGGGGTCCCTACGAGCAGTACTTC.